These 12 T cell receptor beta chains were sequenced from one sample in a study of T-cell reconstitution after alpha-beta-depleted transplantation in children. Unique molecular identifiers were used to barcode this TCRbeta library. Each CDR3 protein gets one entry after TCRdb re-called the PCR reads with MiXCR. The sample contains some 640,000 distinct CDR3 sequences, roughly 17% of which appear only once. The input for sequencing was PBMCs from the stem cell graft donor, taken from the stem cell graft. Receptor source: a human donor who donated a stem cell graft to a child with acute myeloid leukemia.

This clonotype was observed many times. The J gene is TRBJ1-2, the V gene TRBV6-5, with D perhaps TRBD1 (6 bases). CDR3 length: 14 residues. Trimming shortened V by 0 bases and J by 2 bases, and 7 bases separated the two germline ends. CDR1 and CDR2 from the germline V gene are MNHEY and SVGAGI. The CDR3 nucleotides are TGTGCCAGCAGTTACTCAGGGGGAAACTATGGCTACACCTTC. Amino acid sequence: CASSYSGGNYGYTF.

The J gene is TRBJ2-3, the V gene TRBV6-2 or TRBV6-3; 9 bases align to TRBD1. This CDR3 region has 16 residues. Unmatched junction bases numbered 12, after V lost 6 bases and J lost 5 bases. The germline gives CDR1 MNHEY, CDR2 SVGEGT. CDR3 sequence reads: CASSRYGQGNVDTQYF. As DNA, the CDR3 is TGTGCCAGCAGCCGATACGGACAGGGGAATGTAGATACGCAGTATTTT.

This clonotype was observed a handful of times. The chain recombines TRBV5-1 with TRBJ2-5; 13 bases align to TRBD2. The germline V gene encodes CDR1 SGHRS and CDR2 YFSETQ. The trim removed 1 base at V and 5 bases at J, leaving 11 bases unmatched. The CDR3 has 18 residues. The CDR3 DNA sequence: TGCGCCAGCAGCTTGCAGACTAGCGGGGGGATTGTGTCGGAGACCCAGTACTTC. Its translation: CASSLQTSGGIVSETQYF.

The chain links TRBV27 to TRBJ2-7; tentatively, D is TRBD2 (5 bases). V lost 7 bases, J lost 0 bases, and 19 bases lay in between. CDR3 size: 16 residues. The germline V gene encodes CDR1 MNHEY and CDR2 SMNVEV (reference sequence). DNA for the CDR3: TGTGCCAGCACTCCCCCCAGAGGGTTGCGCTCCTACGAGCAGTACGTC. It yields the protein CASTPPRGLRSYEQYV.

This clonotype was counted a few times. The chain is built from TRBV7-2 and TRBJ1-1; unclear D gene. The V gene's germline CDR1 is SGHTA and CDR2 FQGNSA. The V and J ends lost 6 bases and 6 bases respectively, with 20 bases between them. This CDR3 is built from 15 residues. The CDR3: CASSSTENPWSEAFF. The CDR3, as DNA: TGTGCCAGCAGTTCCACAGAGAACCCGTGGTCTGAAGCTTTCTTT.

As for this clonotype: This clone may be a read error of a much larger clone one base away. The chain has TRBV7-2 and TRBJ1-1, with D unclear. Germline CDR1 SGHTA, CDR2 FQGNSA. CDR3 size: 14 residues. V shed 4 bases and J shed 0 bases, with 9 bases lying between them. The CDR3 sequence is CASSSFHLNTEAFF. DNA of the CDR3: TGTGCCAGCAGCTCCTTTCATTTGAACACTGAAGCTTTCTTT.

This clonotype was observed once. The V and J genes are TRBV15 and TRBJ1-5; no reliable D call. Germline CDR1 reads LNHNV; CDR2 reads YYDKDF (reference sequence). CDR3 length: 15 residues. Trimming took 6 bases from V and 2 from J, leaving 14 bases between them. CDR3 protein: CATSRPQTGNQPQHF. The CDR3 DNA reads TGTGCCACCAGTAGGCCCCAGACGGGCAATCAGCCCCAGCATTTT.

This clonotype was recorded many times. The J gene is TRBJ1-2, the V gene TRBV20-1, with 7 bases identical to TRBD1. CDR3 length equals 14 residues. With 3 bases clipped from V and 3 bases from J, the junction kept 7 bases outside the gene matches. CDR1 is DFQATT, CDR2 SNEGSKA, per germline (reference sequence). The CDR3, as DNA: TGCAGTGCTAGCCCCAGGGGGATGGACTATGGCTACACCTTC. Translating gives CSASPRGMDYGYTF.

The chain joins TRBV7-8 to TRBJ2-3; weak D call: TRBD1 (6 bases). V shed 4 bases and J shed 9 bases, with 17 bases lying between them. The germline CDR1 and CDR2 sequences are SGHVS and FQNEAQ. The CDR3 runs to 14 residues. As DNA, the CDR3 is TGTGCCAGCAGCTCCCCGGCGACAGGTGGAACGCAGTATTTT. It codes for CASSSPATGGTQYF.

The V gene is TRBV6-2 or TRBV6-3, the J gene TRBJ2-3; D is possibly TRBD2 (5 bases). The germline gives CDR1 MNHEY, CDR2 SVGEGT. This CDR3 is built from 17 residues. V was clipped by 0 bases and J by 2 bases, with 15 bases between them. This chain's CDR3 is CASSYSSSTAPTDTQYF. In DNA, the CDR3 is TGTGCCAGCAGTTACTCGTCTAGCACGGCCCCCACAGATACGCAGTATTTT.

This clonotype was found many times. The V gene is TRBV6-5, the J gene TRBJ2-3; 8 bases agree with TRBD1. V dropped 6 bases and J dropped 0; count of bases not matched to a gene: 2. This CDR3 has 14 amino acids. The germline CDR1 and CDR2 sequences are MNHEY and SVGAGI. CDR3 DNA sequence: TGTGCCAGCAGAAGGACAGGGAGCACAGATACGCAGTATTTT. It encodes CASRRTGSTDTQYF.

This clonotype was seen a few times. The chain is built from TRBV2 and TRBJ2-2; D may correspond to TRBD1 or TRBD2 (5 bases each). The CDR3 is 14 residues long. Germline V CDR1 and CDR2: SNHLY, FYNNEI. V lost 7 bases and J lost 1, with 10 bases in between. The CDR3: CASIGTLNTGELFF. The DNA of the CDR3 is TGTGCCAGCATCGGGACCCTGAACACCGGGGAGCTGTTTTTT. The full variable domain, rest sourced from reference TRBV2 and TRBJ2-2, is EPEVTQTPSHQVTQMGQEVILRCVPISNHLYFYWYRQILGQKVEFLVSFYNNEISEKSEIFDDQFSVERPDGSNFTLKIRSTKLEDSAMYFCASIGTLNTGELFFGEGSRLTVL.